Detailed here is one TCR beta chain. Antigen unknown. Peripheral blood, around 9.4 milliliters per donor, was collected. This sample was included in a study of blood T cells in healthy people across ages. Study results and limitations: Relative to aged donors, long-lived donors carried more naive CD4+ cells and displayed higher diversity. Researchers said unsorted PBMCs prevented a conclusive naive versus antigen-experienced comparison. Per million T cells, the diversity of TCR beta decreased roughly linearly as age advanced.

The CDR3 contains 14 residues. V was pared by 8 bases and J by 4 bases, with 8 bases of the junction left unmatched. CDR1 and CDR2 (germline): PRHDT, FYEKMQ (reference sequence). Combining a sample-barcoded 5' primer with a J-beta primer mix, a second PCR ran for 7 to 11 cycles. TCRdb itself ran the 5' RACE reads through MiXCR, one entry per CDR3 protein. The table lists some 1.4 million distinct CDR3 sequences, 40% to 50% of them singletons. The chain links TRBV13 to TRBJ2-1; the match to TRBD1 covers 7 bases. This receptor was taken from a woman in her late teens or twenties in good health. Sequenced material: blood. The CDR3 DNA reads TGTGCCAGCGGAAAGAGGGACAGATACAATGAGCAGTTCTTC. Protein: CASGKRDRYNEQFF.